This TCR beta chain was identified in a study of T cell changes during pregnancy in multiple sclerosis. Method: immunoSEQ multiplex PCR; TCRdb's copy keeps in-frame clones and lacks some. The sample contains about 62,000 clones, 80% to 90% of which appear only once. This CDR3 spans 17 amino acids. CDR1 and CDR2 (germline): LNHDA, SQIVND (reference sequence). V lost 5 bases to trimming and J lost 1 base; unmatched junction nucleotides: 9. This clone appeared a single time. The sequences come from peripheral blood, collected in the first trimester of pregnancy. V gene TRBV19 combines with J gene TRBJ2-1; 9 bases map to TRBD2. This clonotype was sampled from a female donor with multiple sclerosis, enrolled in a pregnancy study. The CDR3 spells CASSSSGGIPSYNEQFF. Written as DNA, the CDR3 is TGTGCCAGTAGTTCCAGCGGGGGGATACCTTCCTACAATGAGCAGTTCTTC.